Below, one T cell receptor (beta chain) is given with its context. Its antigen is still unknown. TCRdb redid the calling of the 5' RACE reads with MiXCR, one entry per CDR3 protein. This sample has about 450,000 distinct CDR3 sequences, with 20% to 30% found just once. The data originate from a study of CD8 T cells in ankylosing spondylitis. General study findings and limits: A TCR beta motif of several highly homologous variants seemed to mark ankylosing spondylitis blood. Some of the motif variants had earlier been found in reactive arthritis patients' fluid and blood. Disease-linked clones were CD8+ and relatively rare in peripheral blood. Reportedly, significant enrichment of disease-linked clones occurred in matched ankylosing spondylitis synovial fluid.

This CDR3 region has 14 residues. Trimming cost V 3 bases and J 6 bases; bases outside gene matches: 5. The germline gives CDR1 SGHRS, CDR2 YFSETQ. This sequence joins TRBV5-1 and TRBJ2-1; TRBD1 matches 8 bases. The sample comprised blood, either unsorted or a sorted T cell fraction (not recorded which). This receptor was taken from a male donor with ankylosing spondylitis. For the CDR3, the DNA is TGCGCCAGCAGCTCGGGGACAGGCAGCAATGAGCAGTTCTTC. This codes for CASSSGTGSNEQFF. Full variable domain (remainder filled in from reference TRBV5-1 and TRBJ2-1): KAGVTQTPRYLIKTRGQQVTLSCSPISGHRSVSWYQQTPGQGLQFLFEYFSETQRNKGNFPGRFSGRQFSNSRSEMNVSTLELGDSALYLCASSSGTGSNEQFFGPGTRLTVL.